These 30 T cell receptor beta chains originate from one sample sequenced in a study of cytomegalovirus exposure and HLA in healthy donors (dated by TCRdb to between 2016 and 2019). Library method: the immunoSEQ multiplex PCR assay. For the multiplex PCR, a mixture combining 60 forward primers for TCR Vbeta segments and 13 reverse primers for TCR Jbeta segments was used. The table was pulled from immuneACCESS by TCRdb, which kept in-frame rearrangements only. Such tables lose some clones; where checked, under half of the loss comes from unresolved V genes, and the rest has no known cause. This sample has about 88,000 clones in its table, and 85% to 90% of those were observed once. The ten largest make up less than 2.5% of the sample. Sequenced input: PBMCs. The receptors were sampled from a man younger than 35 in good health and CMV-seronegative.

The chain links TRBV27 to TRBJ1-1; 8 nucleotides agree with TRBD1. The CDR3 is 17 amino acids. CDR1 is MNHEY and CDR2 is SMNVEV in the germline V gene (reference sequence). Trimming cost V 0 bases and J 4 bases; bases outside gene matches: 10. The CDR3 sequence: CASSLSIGSTGGTEAFF. CDR3 in DNA: TGTGCCAGCAGTTTATCTATCGGTAGTACAGGGGGCACTGAAGCTTTCTTT.

The chain recombines TRBV11-2 with TRBJ2-2; TRBD2 aligns across 15 bases. The germline V gene has CDR1 SGHAT and CDR2 FQNNGV. The V gene end was trimmed by 5 bases and the J gene end by 5 bases; junction bases not matched to a gene: 3. The CDR3 loop spans 16 amino acids. DNA of the CDR3: TGTGCCAGCAGCGGCGGGACTAGCGGGAGGACCGGGGAGCTGTTTTTT. Translation: CASSGGTSGRTGELFF.

This clone showed up just once. The chain has TRBV28 and TRBJ1-5; 7 positions match TRBD1. The CDR3 runs 15 residues. J lost 6 bases, V lost 2 bases, and 7 bases had no gene match. CDR1 is MDHEN, CDR2 SYDVKM, per germline. This CDR3 is CASSLVKGAAQPQHF. CDR3 in DNA: TGTGCCAGCAGTTTAGTAAAGGGGGCAGCTCAGCCCCAGCATTTT.

V gene TRBV4-3 combines with J gene TRBJ2-1; D is undetermined. The CDR3 sequence is 13 residues long. V dropped 5 bases and J dropped 8 bases, with 13 bases sitting between them. The germline V gene has CDR1 LGHNA and CDR2 YSLEER. CDR3: CASSILGSDEQFF. In nucleotides, the CDR3 is TGCGCCAGCAGCATACTCGGTTCGGATGAGCAGTTCTTC.

This chain links TRBV16 with TRBJ1-3; D remains unclear. The CDR3 runs 17 residues. The V end lost 1 base, the J end lost 0 bases, and 13 bases lay between the germline ends. Per the germline V gene, CDR1 is KGHSY and CDR2 is FQNENV. CDR3 coding DNA: TGTGCCAGCAGCCAATTAAGCAGGCCGTTCTCTGGAAACACCATATATTTT. Its translation is CASSQLSRPFSGNTIYF.

V gene TRBV18 combines with J gene TRBJ1-5, with 9 positions matching TRBD1. The CDR3 has 15 amino acids. After removal of 4 bases from V and 5 bases from J, the junction contained 6 bases not matched to a gene. Germline CDR1 and CDR2: KGHSH and LQKENI. The CDR3 here is CASSQDRGEYQPQHF. CDR3 bases: TGTGCCAGCTCACAGGACAGGGGTGAATATCAGCCCCAGCATTTT.

The J gene is TRBJ1-4, the V gene TRBV28, with D possibly being TRBD1 (6 bases). V lost 5 bases, J lost 7 bases, and 17 bases lay in between. In germline, CDR1 is MDHEN, CDR2 SYDVKM. The CDR3 has 15 amino acids. CDR3 nucleotide sequence: TGTGCCAGCAGTGAAGGACAGTTACAGATTGAAAAACTGTTTTTT. It encodes CASSEGQLQIEKLFF.

This CDR3 is CASSTTGSAGYTF. CDR3 nucleotide sequence: TGTGCCAGCAGTACGACAGGGTCCGCTGGCTACACCTTC. The chain joins TRBV25-1 to TRBJ1-2; 7 bases are a match to TRBD1. CDR3 size: 13 residues. Germline V CDR1 and CDR2: MGHDK, SYGVNS. The V segment lost 5 bases and the J segment 7 bases; nucleotides outside the gene matches: 7.

The J gene is TRBJ1-2, the V gene TRBV9; no firm D call. The CDR3 contains 15 residues. Germline V gene data show CDR1 as SGDLS and CDR2 as YYNGEE. V lost 3 bases to trimming and J lost 1 base, with 13 bases between them. The CDR3 nucleotides read TGTGCCAGCAGCGCCCAAGAGGCGCTTAACTATGGCTACACCTTC. Its translation: CASSAQEALNYGYTF.

The CDR3 DNA is TGTGCCAGCAGCTCCGGGGGCGCTAGCGGGAGGTATGAGCAGTTCTTC. Its translation is CASSSGGASGRYEQFF. The rearrangement links TRBV7-2 to TRBJ2-1, with 11 positions matching TRBD2. This CDR3 region has 16 residues. The V and J ends lost 4 bases and 8 bases, in that order; junction bases with no gene match: 10. Per germline, CDR1 SGHTA and CDR2 FQGNSA.

The chain couples TRBV19 to TRBJ2-1; TRBD2 aligns across 14 bases. Germline values: CDR1 LNHDA, CDR2 SQIVND (reference sequence). The CDR3 has 19 amino acids. The J segment lost 6 bases and the V segment lost 9 bases, leaving 19 bases of the junction unmatched. This CDR3 is CASTKRLAGGPGPRNEQFF. CDR3 DNA sequence: TGTGCCAGCACAAAACGACTAGCGGGAGGGCCGGGCCCCCGCAATGAGCAGTTCTTC.

In its sample, this clone was seen once. The chain employs TRBV28 and TRBJ1-5; 7 bases are a match to TRBD1. The V gene's germline CDR1 is MDHEN and CDR2 SYDVKM. The CDR3 has 14 residues. Trimming removed 7 bases from V and 4 bases from J; junction bases left unmatched: 7. CDR3 sequence: CASTRDRINQPQHF. CDR3 nucleotides: TGTGCCAGCACGAGGGACAGAATAAATCAGCCCCAGCATTTT.

This chain joins TRBV27 and TRBJ2-7; D possibly corresponds to TRBD2 (5 bases). The CDR3 has 15 amino acids. CDR1 and CDR2 (germline): MNHEY, SMNVEV (reference sequence). Trimming left V 3 bases short and J 0 bases short, with 12 bases between. In DNA, the CDR3 is TGTGCCAGCAGTTTCGTCGGACTTAGCTCCTACGAGCAGTACTTC. This codes for CASSFVGLSSYEQYF.

The genes are TRBV28 and TRBJ2-5; 10 bases align to TRBD1. The CDR3 spans 19 residues. V lost 1 base and J lost 2; bases outside the gene matches: 13. Germline lookup yields CDR1 MDHEN and CDR2 SYDVKM. CDR3 region: CASSLSDRGPQFNQETQYF. Written as DNA, the CDR3 is TGTGCCAGCAGTTTATCTGACAGGGGGCCTCAATTTAATCAAGAGACCCAGTACTTC.

V and J are TRBV5-1 and TRBJ2-2; the match to TRBD1 covers 10 bases. The CDR3 runs 15 residues. Germline loops: CDR1 SGHRS, CDR2 YFSETQ. V was pared by 3 bases and J by 3 bases, with 2 bases of the junction left unmatched. The CDR3 sequence is CASSSGQGDTGELFF. The CDR3 region has the DNA TGCGCCAGCAGCTCCGGACAGGGGGACACCGGGGAGCTGTTTTTT.

For this clone: Mismatch with germline at one junction end may stem from a read error. This chain links TRBV7-3 with TRBJ1-1; possibly TRBD1 for D (6 bases). The CDR3 is 16 residues long. The germline V gene has CDR1 SGHTA and CDR2 FQGTGA. The CDR3 DNA reads as TGTGCCAGCAGCCCCATAAACAGGGAGGGGAACGCTGAAGCTTTCTTT. Its protein is CASSPINREGNAEAFF.

The rearrangement joins TRBV5-4 to TRBJ1-2; maybe TRBD1 (5 bases). The germline gives CDR1 SGHNT, CDR2 YYREEE (reference sequence). V was pared by 4 bases and J by 7 bases, with 14 bases between. This CDR3 is 13 amino acids long. The CDR3 DNA reads TGTGCCAGCAGCCACAGTGGGGGGGTTGGCTACACCTTC. Amino acid sequence: CASSHSGGVGYTF.

This sequence joins TRBV19 and TRBJ2-3; D may be TRBD2 (6 bases). CDR1 and CDR2 (germline): LNHDA, SQIVND (reference sequence). Trimming cost V 6 bases and J 0 bases, with 13 bases left between them. The length of the CDR3 is 15 residues. CDR3 in DNA: TGTGCCAGTAGAGACCGGGACTTAAGCACAGATACGCAGTATTTT. Amino acids: CASRDRDLSTDTQYF. Full variable domain (remainder filled in from reference TRBV19 and TRBJ2-3): DGGITQSPKYLFRKEGQNVTLSCEQNLNHDAMYWYRQDPGQGLRLIYYSQIVNDFQKGDIAEGYSVSREKKESFPLTVTSAQKNPTAFYLCASRDRDLSTDTQYFGPGTRLTVL.

This rearrangement joins TRBV19 to TRBJ2-2, with TRBD2 matching over 12 bases. This CDR3 has 24 amino acids. Losses at the gene ends were 3 bases for V and 2 bases for J; bases not matched to a gene: 25. Germline CDR1 is LNHDA and CDR2 is SQIVND (reference sequence). The CDR3 sequence: CASSIRLAGEPLRGHNRNTGELFF. The CDR3 region has the DNA TGTGCCAGTAGTATTAGACTAGCGGGAGAGCCCCTACGCGGACACAACCGCAACACCGGGGAGCTGTTTTTT.

The chain employs TRBV7-9 and TRBJ2-5; D possibly corresponds to TRBD2 (5 bases). The ends were cut back, 1 base at V and 7 bases at J, with 7 bases in the middle. Germline values: CDR1 SEHNR, CDR2 FQNEAQ (reference sequence). The CDR3 sequence is 12 residues long. The DNA of the CDR3 is TGTGCCAGCAGCTTAGGGGAGAGGACCCAGTACTTC. Its protein product is CASSLGERTQYF.

V is TRBV7-2 and J is TRBJ2-5; a weak D match, TRBD2 (5 bases). Trimming cost V 5 bases and J 4 bases, with 23 bases left between them. Per the germline V gene, CDR1 is SGHTA and CDR2 is FQGNSA. This CDR3 is built from 17 residues. CDR3 sequence reads: CASSRSPLGRRGETQYF. CDR3 DNA: TGTGCCAGCAGCAGGTCCCCCCTGGGTCGCCGGGGAGAGACCCAGTACTTC.

This chain uses TRBV18 with TRBJ1-1; 8 bases align to TRBD1. This CDR3 is built from 13 residues. V shed 2 bases and J 7 bases; nucleotides not matched to a gene: 3. The germline CDR1 and CDR2 sequences are KGHSH and LQKENI. CDR3 DNA: TGTGCCAGCTCACCAAGTGGACAGGGTGAAGCTTTCTTT. This sequence encodes CASSPSGQGEAFF.

This chain uses TRBV7-9 with TRBJ2-5; weak D call: TRBD2 (6 bases). The CDR3 extends over 16 amino acids. Trimming pared 4 bases from V and 0 bases from J, leaving 15 bases between. Per the germline V gene, CDR1 is SEHNR and CDR2 is FQNEAQ (reference sequence). This CDR3 reads CASSSGFGGNQETQYF. CDR3 DNA: TGTGCCAGCAGCTCAGGGTTTGGCGGGAACCAAGAGACCCAGTACTTC.

The V gene is TRBV18, the J gene TRBJ2-4; TRBD1 matches 10 bases. The CDR3 runs 14 residues. The J segment lost 5 bases and the V segment lost 6 bases, leaving 4 bases of the junction unmatched. Germline V gives CDR1 KGHSH, CDR2 LQKENI. The CDR3 region has the DNA TGTGCCAGCTCCCCAGGGACAGGGGAAAACATTCAGTACTTC. The encoded protein is CASSPGTGENIQYF.

The rearrangement links TRBV27 to TRBJ1-1, with D perhaps matching TRBD1 (5 bases). The CDR3 is 14 amino acids. The V end lost 3 bases, the J end lost 6 bases, and 14 bases lay between the germline ends. CDR1 is MNHEY, CDR2 SMNVEV, per germline (reference sequence). This chain's CDR3 is CASSLGGRKAEAFF. In DNA, the CDR3 is TGTGCCAGCAGTTTGGGGGGGAGGAAGGCTGAAGCTTTCTTT.

V and J are TRBV7-2 and TRBJ1-3; a possible D gene is TRBD1 (5 bases). Germline assignment: CDR1 SGHTA and CDR2 FQGNSA. The CDR3 runs to 16 residues. V was clipped by 5 bases and J by 0 bases, with 14 bases between them. For the CDR3, the DNA is TGTGCCAGCAGCCTTGGACTACAGGTCTCTGGAAACACCATATATTTT. It is translated as CASSLGLQVSGNTIYF.

This clone was recorded once. V usage is TRBV19 and J usage is TRBJ2-3; TRBD2 might be the D (6 bases). The V gene's germline CDR1 is LNHDA and CDR2 SQIVND (reference sequence). Deletions cut 5 bases from V and 4 bases from J, with 13 bases between. This CDR3 has 14 residues. As DNA, the CDR3 is TGTGCCAGTAGTGTCTCGGGAGTGCCAGATACGCAGTATTTT. Protein: CASSVSGVPDTQYF.

The chain is built from TRBV11-3 and TRBJ2-1; D unclear. V was shortened by 1 base and J by 3 bases, with 7 bases between the two germline ends. CDR1 is SGHNT, CDR2 YENEEA, per germline. The length of the CDR3 is 14 residues. CDR3 in amino acids: CASSLGAGYNEQFF. For the CDR3, the DNA is TGTGCCAGCAGCTTAGGAGCCGGCTACAATGAGCAGTTCTTC.

J is TRBJ2-3 and V is TRBV9, with a possible D match to TRBD2 (5 bases). Trimming pared 5 bases from V and 3 bases from J, leaving 7 bases between. Germline V gives CDR1 SGDLS, CDR2 YYNGEE. CDR3 length equals 12 residues. CDR3 sequence (DNA): TGTGCCAGCAGTTCGGGGACAGATACGCAGTATTTT. Translated, it gives CASSSGTDTQYF.

The V gene is TRBV7-3, the J gene TRBJ1-2; 10 bases map to TRBD1. The trim removed 5 bases at V and 6 bases at J, leaving 6 bases unmatched. The CDR3 is 14 amino acids. Germline V CDR1 and CDR2: SGHTA, FQGTGA. CDR3 coding DNA: TGTGCCAGCAGCCCGACAGGGGGCCAGAATGGCTACACCTTC. Translation: CASSPTGGQNGYTF.